These 13 T cell receptor beta chains were all obtained from the same sample, sequenced in a study of TIL therapy for anti-PD-1-resistant metastatic lung cancer (dated by TCRdb to the early 2020s). The time point label for this specimen denotes: pre-treatment sample, taken before nivolumab and TIL therapy. The immunoSEQ v3 hsTCRB kit was used to amplify TCR beta CDR3 regions from genomic DNA through bias-controlled multiplex PCR. TCRdb carries this immuneACCESS record with in-frame sequences only. Its versions omit some clonotypes, under half of them owing to an unresolved V gene in the studies checked, with the rest unexplained. This sample lists some 43,000 clones; roughly 78% were detected once. The ten top clones hold more than 13% of the sample. The specimen was blood, collected at baseline. Receptors were obtained from a man between 65 and 85 years old with non-small cell lung cancer.

A single count supports this clone. The V and J genes are TRBV5-1 and TRBJ2-1; 12 bases agree with TRBD2. J lost 4 bases, V lost 4 bases, and 3 bases had no gene match. Germline CDR1 and CDR2: SGHRS and YFSETQ. This CDR3 is 15 amino acids long. The CDR3 sequence is CASSPTSGSYNEQFF. The CDR3 DNA reads TGCGCCAGCAGCCCGACTAGCGGGAGTTACAATGAGCAGTTCTTC.

The chain carries TRBV2 and TRBJ2-5; TRBD2 is a possible D gene (6 bases). CDR1 SNHLY and CDR2 FYNNEI come from the germline V gene. The CDR3 consists of 13 residues. V was pared by 4 bases and J by 4 bases, with 10 bases between. The CDR3 sequence is CASSGRALETQYF. For the CDR3, the DNA is TGTGCCAGCAGTGGGAGGGCTCTAGAGACCCAGTACTTC.

As regards this clone: A junction end diverges from the germline sequence, so it may reflect a read error. V usage is TRBV5-4 and J usage is TRBJ2-6; maybe TRBD1 (7 bases). This CDR3 has 18 residues. Germline CDR1 and CDR2: SGHNT and YYREEE (reference sequence). This CDR3 is CASSLGGQASSGANVLTF. In DNA form, the CDR3 reads TGTGCCAGCAGTTTGGGAGGACAGGCAAGCTCTGGGGCCAACGTCCTGACTTTC.

This chain links TRBV5-1 with TRBJ2-7; 9 nucleotides match TRBD1. Germline CDR1 reads SGHRS; CDR2 reads YFSETQ. V shed 1 base, J shed 4 bases, and the junction held 9 bases outside the gene matches. The CDR3 has 16 residues. The CDR3 DNA sequence: TGCGCCAGCAGCTTGTCCCTCACAGGGGGCCGTTACGAGCAGTACTTC. Its translation is CASSLSLTGGRYEQYF.

The chain couples TRBV29-1 to TRBJ1-2; TRBD1 is a possible D gene (5 bases). Trimming shortened V by 1 base and J by 6 bases, and 12 bases separated the two germline ends. There are 13 residues in the CDR3. Germline V CDR1 and CDR2: SQVTM, ANQGSEA. CDR3 loop: CSVEVWGTHGYTF. In DNA form, the CDR3 reads TGCAGCGTTGAAGTTTGGGGGACCCATGGCTACACCTTC. Complete variable domain (other parts from reference TRBV29-1 and TRBJ1-2): SAVISQKPSRDICQRGTSLTIQCQVDSQVTMMFWYRQQPGQSLTLIATANQGSEATYESGFVIDKFPISRPNLTFSTLTVSNMSPEDSSIYLCSVEVWGTHGYTFGSGTRLTVV.

This chain connects TRBV6-1 to TRBJ2-3; 11 nucleotides match TRBD2. The V gene's germline CDR1 is MNHNS and CDR2 SASEGT. This CDR3 has 14 residues. With V trimmed by 11 bases and J by 1 base, 5 bases remained unmatched. CDR3 loop: CAGTSGGRTDTQYF. As DNA, the CDR3 is TGTGCCGGTACTAGCGGGGGACGCACAGATACGCAGTATTTT.

The J gene is TRBJ2-1, the V gene TRBV27; D remains unclear. Germline CDR1 and CDR2: MNHEY and SMNVEV (reference sequence). Trimming shortened V by 6 bases and J by 4 bases, and 10 bases separated the two germline ends. The CDR3 length is 13 residues. The CDR3 loop reads CASSTNNYNEQFF. The CDR3 DNA is TGTGCCAGCAGCACAAACAATTACAATGAGCAGTTCTTC.

For the CDR3, the DNA is TGTGCCAGCAGCTTAGCGGGGGGCGCCAGGAACACTGAAGCTTTCTTT. Protein sequence: CASSLAGGARNTEAFF. The J gene is TRBJ1-1, the V gene TRBV7-8; D is perhaps TRBD1 (6 bases). Trimming shortened V by 0 bases and J by 1 base, and 12 bases separated the two germline ends. This CDR3 comprises 16 residues. Germline lookup yields CDR1 SGHVS and CDR2 FQNEAQ.

This clone occurred a few times. V is TRBV27 and J is TRBJ1-5, with 8 bases that match TRBD1. The CDR3 is 16 amino acids. From germline, CDR1 is MNHEY and CDR2 SMNVEV (reference sequence). J lost 6 bases, V lost 4 bases, and 11 bases had no gene match. The CDR3 reads CASSSTQGVGPQPQHF. In DNA form, the CDR3 reads TGTGCCAGCAGTTCCACACAGGGGGTCGGTCCTCAGCCCCAGCATTTT.

The genes are TRBV29-1 and TRBJ2-1, with 11 bases fitting TRBD2. V lost 6 bases and J lost 6; bases outside the gene matches: 7. The CDR3 length is 14 residues. Germline CDR1 SQVTM, CDR2 ANQGSEA. CDR3 loop: CSVRQGTSGNEQFF. CDR3 in DNA: TGCAGCGTGCGACAGGGGACTAGCGGCAATGAGCAGTTCTTC.

J is TRBJ2-3 and V is TRBV9, with unresolved D. This CDR3 spans 14 amino acids. Germline CDR1 reads SGDLS; CDR2 reads YYNGEE. The V and J ends lost 0 bases and 2 bases respectively, with 7 bases between them. The CDR3 nucleotides read TGTGCCAGCAGCGTAGATCTGCTCACAGATACGCAGTATTTT. Translating it yields CASSVDLLTDTQYF.

The chain has TRBV6-5 and TRBJ2-2, with D possibly matching TRBD1 (5 bases). The CDR3 is made up of 15 amino acids. Deletions cut 6 bases from V and 7 bases from J, with 18 bases between. Germline CDR1 reads MNHEY; CDR2 reads SVGAGI. CDR3 DNA: TGTGCCAGCAGAATCCAACAGGTTACAAGCGGGGAGCTGTTTTTT. It is translated as CASRIQQVTSGELFF.

This clone has a handful of counts. This chain connects TRBV7-9 to TRBJ2-4; unclear D gene. With 10 bases removed from V and 12 bases from J, the gap between germline ends came to 16 bases. The germline CDR1 and CDR2 sequences are SEHNR and FQNEAQ (reference sequence). This CDR3 spans 11 amino acids. As DNA, the CDR3 is TGTGCCACCGCTTCCGCCGGAGATCAGTACTTC. This gives the protein CATASAGDQYF. Full variable domain (remainder filled in from reference TRBV7-9 and TRBJ2-4): DTGVSQNPRHKITKRGQNVTFRCDPISEHNRLYWYRQTLGQGPEFLTYFQNEAQLEKSRLLSDRFSAERPKGSFSTLEIQRTEQGDSAMYLCATASAGDQYFGAGTRLSVL.